The present T cell receptor beta chain was sequenced within a study of T cell responses to AZD1222 COVID-19 vaccine. This clone occurred a few times. The target antigen is unknown. Generated by immunoSEQ multiplex PCR, the TCRdb table keeps only in-frame clones and is missing some. The sample holds roughly 200,000 clones, around nine tenths seen once. Study conclusions and caveats: Researchers report vaccine-associated CD4 TCRs spanning spike, with dominance at 160-218 and 743-854.

The CDR3 is made up of 11 amino acids. Germline V gene lookup returns CDR1 SGHDN and CDR2 FVKESK. V lost 4 bases to trimming and J lost 5 bases, with 5 bases between them. This specimen was peripheral blood, taken 28 days after the second dose of the MenACWY control vaccine. The gene calls are TRBV14 and TRBJ2-5, with D unclear. The sequence was obtained from an adult who received the MenACWY meningococcal vaccine as a control. This CDR3 reads CASSLGETQYF. In DNA form, the CDR3 reads TGTGCCAGCAGCCTCGGGGAGACCCAGTACTTC.